This is a list of T cell receptor beta chains from one sample in a study of blood T cells in healthy people across ages. TCRdb itself ran the 5' RACE reads through MiXCR, one entry per CDR3 protein. The sample consists of about 730,000 distinct CDR3 sequences, around 46% of them appearing once. Sequencing input: blood. The receptors derive from a woman aged 55-70 years in good health. The conserved cysteine and the conserved F or W are not part of the CDR3 here.

v_call	cdr3_aa
TRBV9	ASSVGQLNQPQH
TRBV5-6	ASSPGLAGFPNTGELF
TRBV20-1	SLGGVSSYEQY
TRBV4-1	ASSQERPGTGDYGYT
TRBV12-3/TRBV12-4	ASSHAYEQY
TRBV20-1	SAGAIQREGRNEQY
TRBV12-5	ASGLVLGGPYNEQF
TRBV29-1	SGSGTGTYEQY
TRBV5-1	ASSMGSVGVEETQY
TRBV20-1	SAGDGGIVNEQF
TRBV29-1	SVATGQGHGYT
TRBV2	ASISGGDNEQY
TRBV4-1	ASSQDVVGGANTGELF
TRBV3-1	ASSQVNLLGTQY
TRBV7-3	ASSPSSTKTQY
TRBV4-1	ASSYGVMETQY
TRBV7-3	ASSRWGGNYEQY
TRBV6-5	ASSYSWTKERRIFYEQY
TRBV20-1	SARAAGSLDTQY
TRBV4-1	ASSQGHGNTIY
TRBV6-1	ASSDTAGAYEQY
TRBV7-2	AGAGGTDTQY